This entry lists 17 T cell receptor beta chains sequenced from one sample in a study of blood T cell repertoires in COVID-19. TCRdb's table, derived via immunoSEQ multiplex PCR, lists solely in-frame clones and lacks some. Of roughly 330,000 clones listed, more than 75% are singletons. The sequenced material came from peripheral blood. The receptors come from a woman in her 50s with active or convalescent COVID-19.

With respect to this clone: The sample carries other DNA sequences with the same CDR3. The chain couples TRBV6-5 to TRBJ1-2, with TRBD1 identical over 8 bases. The germline gives CDR1 MNHEY, CDR2 SVGAGI. J lost 2 bases, V lost 5 bases, and 1 base had no gene match. The length of the CDR3 is 13 residues. DNA of the CDR3: TGTGCCAGCAGTAGACAGGGGAACTATGGCTACACCTTC. It encodes CASSRQGNYGYTF.

This clone was counted a single time. The V call is TRBV4-3, the J call TRBJ2-1; 8 bases match TRBD1. This CDR3 spans 17 amino acids. Per the germline V gene, CDR1 is LGHNA and CDR2 is YSLEER. V trimming: 2 bases; J trimming: 2 bases; junction bases outside the gene matches: 8. Here the CDR3 DNA reads TGCGCCAGCAGCCAACTGCCGGGACAGGTTACCTACAATGAGCAGTTCTTC. This encodes CASSQLPGQVTYNEQFF.

The chain couples TRBV5-1 to TRBJ2-7; 7 nucleotides align to TRBD2. CDR1 is SGHRS, CDR2 YFSETQ, per germline. J lost 2 bases, V lost 4 bases, and 6 bases had no gene match. This CDR3 is 14 amino acids long. CDR3 nucleotides: TGCGCCAGCAGCGGCGGACTAGGGACCTACGAGCAGTACTTC. Its protein is CASSGGLGTYEQYF.

CDR3 sequence (DNA): TGCGCCAGCAGCCAAGTGGGTATAGGGGGCGACGGCTACACCTTC. Translation: CASSQVGIGGDGYTF. The chain employs TRBV4-1 and TRBJ1-2; TRBD1 matches at 7 bases. V lost 1 base, J lost 8 bases, and 10 bases stayed unmatched. The CDR3 consists of 15 residues. Germline loops: CDR1 MGHRA, CDR2 YSYEKL.

This chain links TRBV18 with TRBJ1-2; unclear D gene. V shed 4 bases and J shed 0 bases, with 18 bases lying between them. Per the germline V gene, CDR1 is KGHSH and CDR2 is LQKENI. The CDR3 spans 17 residues. The CDR3 nucleotides are TGTGCCAGCTCACTATCGCTAGGAGGAATTGCTAACTATGGCTACACCTTC. This codes for CASSLSLGGIANYGYTF.

This chain links TRBV7-8 with TRBJ2-2; TRBD1 might be the D (6 bases). Trimming removed 2 bases from V and 5 bases from J, with 15 bases in between. The CDR3 spans 16 residues. Germline V gives CDR1 SGHVS, CDR2 FQNEAQ. The CDR3 loop reads CASSLKDRIYTGELFF. In DNA form, the CDR3 reads TGTGCCAGCAGCTTAAAAGACAGGATCTATACCGGGGAGCTGTTTTTT.

The chain carries TRBV7-2 and TRBJ1-1; D might be TRBD1 (6 bases). The CDR3 is 13 amino acids. Trimming pared 3 bases from V and 10 bases from J, leaving 15 bases between. Germline-derived CDR1 and CDR2 are SGHTA and FQGNSA. The CDR3 region has the DNA TGTGCCAGCAGCTTCGGCCAGGGGAAACGAGCTTTCTTT. The encoded protein is CASSFGQGKRAFF. The variable domain in full, with the rest retrieved from reference TRBV7-2 and TRBJ1-1, is GAGVSQSPSNKVTEKGKDVELRCDPISGHTALYWYRQSLGQGLEFLIYFQGNSAPDKSGLPSDRFSAERTGGSVSTLTIQRTQQEDSAVYLCASSFGQGKRAFFGQGTRLTVV.

The genes are TRBV7-9 and TRBJ1-2; 8 bases are a match to TRBD1. Per the germline V gene, CDR1 is SEHNR and CDR2 is FQNEAQ (reference sequence). The length of the CDR3 is 15 residues. With V trimmed by 5 bases and J by 5 bases, 10 bases remained unmatched. CDR3 sequence (DNA): TGTGCCAGCAGCCCGCCCGGGGGACAGGTGTATGGCTACACCTTC. This encodes CASSPPGGQVYGYTF.

V usage is TRBV6-2 or TRBV6-3 and J usage is TRBJ1-1; possibly TRBD1 for D (6 bases). V lost 4 bases, J lost 6 bases, and 21 bases lay in between. Germline loops: CDR1 MNHEY, CDR2 SVGEGT. This CDR3 contains 16 residues. As DNA, the CDR3 is TGTGCCAGCAGTTTCAGGGGATCCCCTCCCGGGGCTGAAGCTTTCTTT. It is translated as CASSFRGSPPGAEAFF.

V usage is TRBV5-4 and J usage is TRBJ2-2; 11 bases align to TRBD1. Germline V gives CDR1 SGHNT, CDR2 YYREEE (reference sequence). The trim removed 0 bases at V and 6 bases at J, leaving 4 bases unmatched. The CDR3 sequence is 16 residues long. CDR3 nucleotides: TGTGCCAGCAGCTTGGCGGGGACAGGGGGATCCGGGGAGCTGTTTTTT. It translates to CASSLAGTGGSGELFF.

The chain joins TRBV7-9 to TRBJ2-3, with unresolved D. This CDR3 contains 14 residues. Trimming shortened V by 5 bases and J by 1 base, and 10 bases separated the two germline ends. CDR1 SEHNR and CDR2 FQNEAQ come from the germline V gene (reference sequence). For the CDR3, the DNA is TGTGCCAGCAGCCGTATCGCAGGCACAGATACGCAGTATTTT. Its protein product is CASSRIAGTDTQYF. Filled out from reference TRBV7-9 and TRBJ2-3, the complete variable domain reads DTGVSQNPRHKITKRGQNVTFRCDPISEHNRLYWYRQTLGQGPEFLTYFQNEAQLEKSRLLSDRFSAERPKGSFSTLEIQRTEQGDSAMYLCASSRIAGTDTQYFGPGTRLTVL.

The CDR3 sequence is CASSLAGLIRYNEQFF. DNA for the CDR3: TGTGCCAGCAGCCTCGCTGGCCTCATTCGTTACAATGAGCAGTTCTTC. The rearrangement joins TRBV14 to TRBJ2-1; no clear D gene. The CDR3 runs 16 residues. Trimming cost V 4 bases and J 4 bases, with 17 bases left between them. Germline V CDR1 and CDR2: SGHDN, FVKESK.

This chain uses TRBV6-2 or TRBV6-3 with TRBJ1-2; D perhaps matches TRBD1 (5 bases). CDR1 and CDR2 from the germline V gene are MNHEY and SVGEGT. Trimming took off 5 bases at V and 5 bases at J, with 9 bases between the two ends. CDR3 length: 12 amino acids. The chain's CDR3 is CASSHQGYGYTF. The CDR3 DNA reads as TGTGCCAGCAGTCATCAGGGTTATGGCTACACCTTC.

J is TRBJ2-7 and V is TRBV7-9; a possible D gene is TRBD1 (5 bases). Trimming removed 0 bases from V and 6 bases from J, with 12 bases in between. The CDR3 totals 14 residues. The germline gives CDR1 SEHNR, CDR2 FQNEAQ (reference sequence). CDR3 sequence reads: CASSLATVGAEQYF. The DNA of the CDR3 is TGTGCCAGCAGCTTAGCGACAGTTGGGGCCGAGCAGTACTTC.

This clone showed up just once. The rearrangement uses TRBV24-1 and TRBJ2-1; a weak D match, TRBD2 (5 bases). Trimming stripped 2 bases from V and 4 bases from J, with 23 bases between. Germline V gene lookup returns CDR1 KGHDR and CDR2 SFDVKD. This CDR3 is 19 amino acids long. The CDR3 reads CATSDSPQIYGGQYNEQFF. The CDR3 DNA reads as TGTGCCACCAGTGATTCCCCTCAGATATATGGCGGGCAATACAATGAGCAGTTCTTC.

The genes are TRBV19 and TRBJ1-6; 10 bases line up with TRBD1. CDR1 is LNHDA, CDR2 SQIVND, per germline (reference sequence). The CDR3 extends over 15 amino acids. Germline trimming cut 3 bases from V and 10 bases from J; bases unmatched to any gene: 6. The CDR3 DNA reads TGTGCCAGTAGTATTGGGGACAGGGGTCACTCACCCCTCCACTTT. Translation gives CASSIGDRGHSPLHF. Looking up the rest from reference TRBV19 and TRBJ1-6 gives the full variable domain: DGGITQSPKYLFRKEGQNVTLSCEQNLNHDAMYWYRQDPGQGLRLIYYSQIVNDFQKGDIAEGYSVSREKKESFPLTVTSAQKNPTAFYLCASSIGDRGHSPLHFGNGTRLTVT.

This clone was observed a single time. The chain has TRBV30 and TRBJ1-1; D may be TRBD1 (6 bases). The V gene lost 5 bases and the J gene lost 5 bases, with 15 bases spanning the gap. The CDR3 covers 13 residues. CDR1 and CDR2 (germline): GTSNPN, SVGIG (reference sequence). This CDR3 is CAWGGPQGTEAFF. In DNA form, the CDR3 reads TGTGCCTGGGGGGGCCCCCAGGGAACTGAAGCTTTCTTT.